These 22 T cell receptor beta chains were all obtained from the same sample, sequenced in a study of T cell repertoires in cytomegalovirus infection. TCRdb analysed the reads with MiXCR anew, one entry per CDR3 protein. The sample lists hundreds of thousands of distinct CDR3 sequences, 25% to 40% seen once, with around 13% in the top ten. Source material: PBMCs. These receptors were taken from a human donor in good health (CMV status not recorded). Some clones in this sample may be carry-over from other donors' samples.

With respect to this clonotype: The junction shows a germline mismatch at one end, possibly a read error. This chain connects TRBV12-3 or TRBV12-4 to TRBJ2-3; 7 bases line up with TRBD2. The length of the CDR3 is 15 residues. CDR3 residues: CAISLGRGPTDTQYF. CDR3 sequence (DNA): TGTGCCATCAGTTTGGGGAGGGGTCCCACAGATACGCAGTATTTT.

The chain recombines TRBV20-1 with TRBJ2-1; 8 nucleotides match TRBD2. The CDR3 extends over 14 amino acids. Germline lookup yields CDR1 DFQATT and CDR2 SNEGSKA (reference sequence). The V segment lost 6 bases and the J segment 2 bases; nucleotides outside the gene matches: 6. As DNA, the CDR3 is TGCAGTGCGGCGGGGGGAATGGCCTACAATGAGCAGTTCTTC. Amino acids: CSAAGGMAYNEQFF.

The chain carries TRBV6-2 or TRBV6-3 and TRBJ1-5, with a tentative D call TRBD1 (6 bases). The CDR3 has 14 residues. CDR1 is MNHEY, CDR2 SVGEGT, per germline. Trimming stripped 2 bases from V and 4 bases from J, with 9 bases between. In DNA form, the CDR3 reads TGTGCCAGCAGTTACGGGCAGGGGAATCAGCCCCAGCATTTT. This translates into CASSYGQGNQPQHF.

Notes on this clonotype: With a much larger clone just one base away, this may be a read error. This chain links TRBV7-2 with TRBJ1-4; maybe TRBD1 (6 bases). The germline V gene has CDR1 SGHTA and CDR2 FQGNSA. This CDR3 is 16 amino acids long. Trimming left V 0 bases short and J 9 bases short, with 17 bases between. The CDR3 DNA follows: TGTGCCAGCAGCTTAGCGGGAGGGGGGGTTGGGAAAAAACTGTTTTTT. Translating it yields CASSLAGGGVGKKLFF.

V is TRBV29-1 and J is TRBJ2-3, with 8 bases aligning to TRBD1. Unmatched junction bases numbered 6, after V lost 6 bases and J lost 4 bases. CDR3 length equals 13 residues. Germline CDR1 is SQVTM and CDR2 is ANQGSEA. The CDR3 DNA reads TGCAGCGTCGGACAGGGATTGGCAGATACGCAGTATTTT. Its translation is CSVGQGLADTQYF.

This clonotype was seen more than once but under ten times. The rearrangement joins TRBV5-1 to TRBJ2-3; unclear D gene. CDR3 length: 14 residues. V dropped 1 base and J dropped 0 bases, with 6 bases sitting between them. CDR1 SGHRS and CDR2 YFSETQ come from the germline V gene. The CDR3 DNA reads as TGCGCCAGCAGCTTGTATCTTAGCACAGATACGCAGTATTTT. This codes for CASSLYLSTDTQYF. The full variable domain, rest sourced from reference TRBV5-1 and TRBJ2-3, is KAGVTQTPRYLIKTRGQQVTLSCSPISGHRSVSWYQQTPGQGLQFLFEYFSETQRNKGNFPGRFSGRQFSNSRSEMNVSTLELGDSALYLCASSLYLSTDTQYFGPGTRLTVL.

There are many counts of this clonotype. In nucleotides, the CDR3 is TGTGCCAGCAGCTTAGCGGCGACAGGCCTGAACACTGAAGCTTTCTTT. Translated, it gives CASSLAATGLNTEAFF. This chain links TRBV7-2 with TRBJ1-1, with D maybe TRBD1 (6 bases). This CDR3 is built from 16 residues. Looked up from germline, CDR1 is SGHTA and CDR2 is FQGNSA. Trimming took off 0 bases at V and 0 bases at J, with 11 bases between the two ends.

In its sample, this clonotype was seen a few times. This chain uses TRBV11-2 with TRBJ2-1; D unclear. From germline, CDR1 is SGHAT and CDR2 FQNNGV. The CDR3 contains 15 residues. Trimming took off 2 bases at V and 4 bases at J, with 12 bases between the two ends. DNA of the CDR3: TGTGCCAGCAGCTTAATCCCGTCAAATTACAATGAGCAGTTCTTC. The encoded protein is CASSLIPSNYNEQFF.

This clonotype was observed a handful of times. The V and J genes are TRBV4-1 and TRBJ2-7, with D hard to call. V was pared by 0 bases and J by 2 bases, with 8 bases between. Looked up from germline, CDR1 is MGHRA and CDR2 is YSYEKL. The CDR3 is 14 amino acids. CDR3 amino acids: CASSQDPRPYEQYF. The CDR3 region has the DNA TGCGCCAGCAGCCAAGATCCTAGGCCCTACGAGCAGTACTTC.

The rearrangement joins TRBV12-3 or TRBV12-4 to TRBJ2-5; 8 bases fit TRBD2. With V trimmed by 6 bases and J by 5 bases, 20 bases remained unmatched. The CDR3 runs to 18 residues. CDR3 in amino acids: CASRFKRAGAVMKETQYF. CDR3 nucleotide sequence: TGTGCCAGCAGGTTTAAACGAGCGGGGGCGGTTATGAAGGAGACCCAGTACTTC.

The genes are TRBV7-2 and TRBJ1-2; perhaps TRBD1 as D (5 bases). Germline CDR1 and CDR2: SGHTA and FQGNSA. Trimming stripped 10 bases from V and 3 bases from J, with 21 bases between. This CDR3 has 15 amino acids. The CDR3 nucleotides read TGTGCCATCTGCTTAAGCAGGGAATCGGACTATGGCTACACCTTC. Residues: CAICLSRESDYGYTF.

This clonotype has only a few counts. The V call is TRBV7-2, the J call TRBJ1-2; 8 bases agree with TRBD1. Germline-derived CDR1 and CDR2 are SGHTA and FQGNSA. The CDR3 runs 14 residues. V lost 8 bases, J lost 6 bases, and 11 bases stayed unmatched. DNA of the CDR3: TGTGCCAGCGGACCCAGGACAGGGTTGGATGGCTACACCTTC. It translates to CASGPRTGLDGYTF.

The chain couples TRBV6-2 or TRBV6-3 to TRBJ1-5; TRBD1 might be the D (6 bases). This CDR3 is 14 amino acids long. Trimming left V 2 bases short and J 6 bases short, with 11 bases between. CDR1 MNHEY and CDR2 SVGEGT come from the germline V gene. CDR3: CASSYKGGSQPQHF. Here the CDR3 DNA reads TGTGCCAGCAGTTACAAGGGGGGTTCTCAGCCCCAGCATTTT.

The rearrangement uses TRBV28 and TRBJ2-3, with 10 bases lining up with TRBD2. Per the germline V gene, CDR1 is MDHEN and CDR2 is SYDVKM. This CDR3 has 16 amino acids. V gave up 4 bases and J gave up 5 bases; unmatched junction bases: 9. The chain's CDR3 is CASSSGAGGPLDTQYF. The DNA for the CDR3 is TGTGCCAGCAGTTCCGGAGCGGGGGGGCCTTTAGATACGCAGTATTTT.

In the case of this clonotype: One end of the junction varies from germline; a read error may be responsible. The chain recombines TRBV6-2 or TRBV6-3 with TRBJ1-3; no reliable D call. The CDR3 extends over 14 amino acids. Germline CDR1 reads MNHEY; CDR2 reads SVGEGT. CDR3 region: CSSSYSRPQDTIYF. CDR3 sequence (DNA): TGTTCCAGCAGTTACTCTCGGCCGCAGGACACCATATATTTT.

In this sample, this clonotype turned up a few times. This chain's CDR3 is CASRYRGRYDEKLFF. The DNA of the CDR3 is TGTGCCAGCAGGTACAGGGGGCGATATGATGAAAAACTGTTTTTT. V gene TRBV12-3 or TRBV12-4 combines with J gene TRBJ1-4, with 9 bases aligning to TRBD1. The CDR3 loop spans 15 amino acids. J lost 6 bases, V lost 6 bases, and 8 bases had no gene match.

The chain joins TRBV27 to TRBJ1-5; 9 nucleotides agree with TRBD1. The trim removed 8 bases at V and 4 bases at J, leaving 12 bases unmatched. CDR3 length: 16 amino acids. Germline CDR1 MNHEY, CDR2 SMNVEV (reference sequence). The CDR3 DNA sequence: TGTGCCAGCCGGGCCCTGGACAGGGGTCGTAATCAGCCCCAGCATTTT. Residues: CASRALDRGRNQPQHF.

Ten or more counts support this clonotype. The rearrangement links TRBV12-3 or TRBV12-4 to TRBJ1-2; D call uncertain. The CDR3 is made up of 12 amino acids. The germline V and J ends were trimmed by 5 bases and 5 bases, with 9 bases remaining between them. In DNA, the CDR3 is TGTGCCAGCAGTGGGAAACCTTATGGCTACACCTTC. It specifies CASSGKPYGYTF.

Ten or more counts support this clonotype. The rearrangement joins TRBV7-9 to TRBJ1-6; the D gene is possibly TRBD1 (6 bases). V lost 5 bases and J lost 9, with 17 bases in between. The germline V gene has CDR1 SEHNR and CDR2 FQNEAQ (reference sequence). This CDR3 contains 15 residues. The CDR3 is CASSPNGAGASPLHF. The CDR3 coding sequence is TGTGCCAGCAGCCCTAATGGGGCGGGGGCTTCACCCCTCCACTTT.

This clonotype has only one observation. The chain combines TRBV6-5 with TRBJ1-2, with TRBD1 matching over 11 bases. Looked up from germline, CDR1 is MNHEY and CDR2 is SVGAGI. With 1 base clipped from V and 8 bases from J, the junction kept 6 bases outside the gene matches. The CDR3 runs to 15 residues. The CDR3 DNA follows: TGTGCCAGCAGTTACTACCGGACAGGGGGCAACGGCTACACCTTC. It is translated as CASSYYRTGGNGYTF.

This clonotype was counted at least ten times. The chain has TRBV7-2 and TRBJ2-7; D remains ambiguous. The germline V and J ends were trimmed by 0 bases and 6 bases, with 12 bases remaining between them. Germline CDR1 reads SGHTA; CDR2 reads FQGNSA. The CDR3 has 14 residues. CDR3 bases: TGTGCCAGCAGCTTAGCATGGCAAGGGCCCGAGCAGTACTTC. This sequence encodes CASSLAWQGPEQYF.

This clonotype was observed once. The CDR3 loop reads CASSFWSSTDTQYF. The CDR3 DNA follows: TGTGCCAGCAGCTTCTGGTCTAGCACAGATACGCAGTATTTT. The V call is TRBV5-5, the J call TRBJ2-3; D is ambiguous. Per the germline V gene, CDR1 is SGHKS and CDR2 is YYEKEE (reference sequence). The length of the CDR3 is 14 residues. V lost 2 bases to trimming and J lost 0 bases, with 7 bases between them.